In its sample, the clone carrying this T cell receptor (beta chain) was seen a few times. Its antigen is currently unknown. The data are from a study of response to subunit inactivated influenza vaccine. Study-wide results and caveats: With each seasonal influenza vaccination, the authors suggested, few new T cells are recruited.

Trimming left V 4 bases short and J 3 bases short, with 22 bases between. CDR3 length: 17 amino acids. Per the germline V gene, CDR1 is KGHSH and CDR2 is LQKENI. TCRdb independently ran MiXCR on the RT-PCR reads; one entry per CDR3 protein. The repertoire has 500,000 to 600,000 distinct CDR3 sequences, 10% to 15% of them found once; the top ten carry under 15%. This chain connects TRBV18 to TRBJ2-7; perhaps TRBD1 as D (6 bases). This receptor was taken from a man between 50 and 59 years old who received an inactivated influenza vaccine. Sequences were derived from PBMCs from blood, sampled roughly 6 weeks after vaccination. The DNA for the CDR3 is TGTGCCAGCTCACAAACCGGGACACGGGTTTCCCTCTACGAGCAGTACTTC. It is translated as CASSQTGTRVSLYEQYF.